These T cell receptor beta chains were read from a single sample in a study of shared clonotypes between healthy human individuals. The data were produced by immunoSEQ multiplex PCR, yet TCRdb's version contains in-frame clones alone and is incomplete. This table holds 2 million to 2.5 million clones, approximately 95% found once. The sequencing sample was made of naive CD4+ T cells from PBMCs. These receptors came from a man aged 18 to 29 in good health. Some clones in this sample may be carry-over from other donors' samples. The CDR3 runs from the conserved cysteine through the conserved F or W. D genes are given only for firm matches. The size of a clone is reported for some rows only, either as once, few or many, or as a class for expanded clones.

cdr3_length	v_call	j_call	d_call	clone_size	cdr3_aa	cdr3_nt
16	TRBV5-5	TRBJ2-2	-	-	CASSLSPNPNTGELFF	TGTGCCAGCAGCTTGTCCCCTAACCCGAACACCGGGGAGCTGTTTTTT
14	TRBV7-2	TRBJ1-3	-	-	CASSLRISGNTIYF	TGTGCCAGCAGCTTACGCATCTCTGGAAACACCATATATTTT
14	TRBV5-1	TRBJ2-3	TRBD1	-	CASRMGQFTDTQYF	TGCGCCAGCAGGATGGGACAGTTCACAGATACGCAGTATTTT
14	TRBV11-2	TRBJ1-2	-	once	CASRALRSAYGYTF	TGTGCCAGCAGAGCCTTGAGGTCGGCGTATGGCTACACCTTC
15	TRBV11-3	TRBJ2-2	-	-	CASSLSSWNTGELFF	TGTGCCAGCAGCTTATCTAGCTGGAACACCGGGGAGCTGTTTTTT
15	TRBV28	TRBJ1-5	TRBD1	-	CASSISRGSNQPQHF	TGTGCCAGCAGTATCAGCAGGGGGAGCAATCAGCCCCAGCATTTT
16	TRBV5-1	TRBJ2-1	-	-	CASSLDRTVSYNEQFF	TGCGCCAGCAGCTTGGATCGGACGGTCTCCTACAATGAGCAGTTCTTC
13	TRBV28	TRBJ1-2	-	once	CASSLQVNYGYTF	TGTGCCAGCAGTCTCCAGGTTAACTATGGCTACACCTTC
14	TRBV11-2	TRBJ2-7	-	once	CASSPQPGPYEQYF	TGTGCCAGCAGCCCCCAGCCGGGACCCTACGAGCAGTACTTC
15	TRBV6-5	TRBJ2-2	TRBD1	-	CASTHRDRGFGELFF	TGTGCCAGCACCCACCGGGACAGGGGATTCGGGGAGCTGTTTTTT
15	TRBV19	TRBJ2-2	-	-	CASSIRGPGTGELFF	TGTGCCAGTAGTATCCGAGGGCCTGGGACCGGGGAGCTGTTTTTT
14	TRBV28	TRBJ2-1	-	-	CASSRDSTSPGQFF	TGTGCCAGCAGTCGGGACTCGACTTCCCCTGGACAGTTCTTC
15	TRBV4-3	TRBJ2-7	-	-	CASSLRFRGAYEQYF	TGCGCCAGCAGCCTAAGATTCCGCGGGGCCTACGAGCAGTACTTC
12	TRBV7-2	TRBJ2-5	-	once	CASSHRVETQYF	TGTGCCAGCAGCCACAGGGTAGAGACCCAGTACTTC
15	TRBV7-3	TRBJ2-7	TRBD1	once	CASSLLGQGAYEQYF	TGTGCCAGCAGCTTACTGGGACAGGGGGCGTACGAGCAGTACTTC
16	TRBV18	TRBJ2-3	-	-	CASSTFRDPRADTQYF	TGTGCCAGCTCAACGTTCCGGGACCCCCGAGCAGATACGCAGTATTTT
16	TRBV29-1	TRBJ2-7	-	-	CSVAAGGLAGDGGQYF	TGCAGCGTTGCGGCAGGGGGGTTGGCGGGAGATGGAGGGCAGTACTTC
15	TRBV7-8	TRBJ1-4	-	-	CASSAHRVTNEKLFF	TGTGCCAGCAGCGCACACAGGGTAACTAATGAAAAACTGTTTTTT
16	TRBV5-6	TRBJ2-1	TRBD2	-	CASSLERLAGHNEQFF	TGTGCCAGCAGCTTGGAGAGACTAGCGGGTCACAATGAGCAGTTCTTC
15	TRBV9	TRBJ1-1	-	-	CASSVGARTNTEAFF	TGTGCCAGCAGCGTAGGGGCACGCACGAACACTGAAGCTTTCTTT
14	TRBV25-1	TRBJ2-3	-	once	CASSGGLPTDTQYF	TGTGCCAGCAGTGGAGGACTACCCACAGATACGCAGTATTTT
18	TRBV4-1	TRBJ2-1	-	-	CASSQEVSTGSSYNEQFF	TGCGCCAGCAGCCAAGAGGTCTCGACCGGGAGCTCCTACAATGAGCAGTTCTTC
14	TRBV5-5	TRBJ2-7	-	-	CASSRGTEGYEQYF	TGTGCCAGCTCGCGGGGGACAGAAGGCTACGAGCAGTACTTC
13	TRBV28	TRBJ2-1	-	-	CASSLVQNNEQFF	TGTGCCAGCAGTTTAGTCCAGAACAATGAGCAGTTCTTC
17	TRBV9	TRBJ2-3	TRBD2	-	CASSVSAPAGATDTQYF	TGTGCCAGCAGCGTAAGCGCCCCGGCGGGAGCAACAGATACGCAGTATTTT
16	TRBV14	TRBJ2-1	-	-	CASSPLRGSSYNEQFF	TGTGCCAGCAGCCCCCTACGGGGGAGCTCCTACAATGAGCAGTTCTTC
13	TRBV6-8	TRBJ1-2	-	-	CASRLSSGFGYTF	TGTGCCAGCAGACTTTCTTCAGGGTTCGGCTACACCTTC